The 16 T cell receptor beta chains reported below all come from one sample, sequenced in a study of T cell responses to AZD1222 COVID-19 vaccine. Only in-frame clones appear in the TCRdb table, and some are missing; sequencing was by immunoSEQ multiplex PCR. The sample lists more than 90,000 clones; about 89% were seen once. This specimen was peripheral blood, taken 28 days after the second AZD1222 dose. The receptors here all came from an adult who received the AZD1222 COVID-19 vaccine.

V is TRBV27 and J is TRBJ1-2, with D tentatively TRBD1 (6 bases). The V and J ends lost 5 bases and 1 base respectively, with 11 bases between them. CDR3 length: 14 residues. Germline CDR1 is MNHEY and CDR2 is SMNVEV (reference sequence). CDR3 protein: CASSPTGFNYGYTF. The DNA for the CDR3 is TGTGCCAGCAGTCCCACAGGGTTTAACTATGGCTACACCTTC.

CDR3 in amino acids: CAISQTGTQIYGYTF. CDR3 nucleotide sequence: TGTGCCATCAGTCAAACCGGGACCCAAATCTATGGCTACACCTTC. V is TRBV10-3 and J is TRBJ1-2, with D perhaps TRBD1 (5 bases). V lost 5 bases, J lost 4 bases, and 17 bases lay in between. Germline assignment: CDR1 ENHRY and CDR2 SYGVKD. CDR3 length: 15 residues.

J is TRBJ1-3 and V is TRBV2; D is perhaps TRBD1 (5 bases). Germline loops: CDR1 SNHLY, CDR2 FYNNEI. Trimming shortened V by 2 bases and J by 3 bases, and 11 bases separated the two germline ends. The CDR3 loop spans 15 amino acids. CDR3 residues: CASSEQGSFGNTIYF. Here the CDR3 DNA reads TGTGCCAGCAGTGAACAGGGTTCTTTTGGAAACACCATATATTTT.

J is TRBJ1-2 and V is TRBV6-5; D unresolved. Germline CDR1 MNHEY, CDR2 SVGAGI. V was trimmed by 7 bases and J by 4 bases, leaving 13 bases between them. This CDR3 region has 13 residues. In DNA, the CDR3 is TGTGCCAGCACCTCCGGGCGGATCTATGGCTACACCTTC. Its protein product is CASTSGRIYGYTF.

The V gene is TRBV4-3, the J gene TRBJ2-2; a weak D match, TRBD2 (5 bases). With 0 bases removed from V and 7 bases from J, the gap between germline ends came to 15 bases. The germline CDR1 and CDR2 sequences are LGHNA and YSLEER. The CDR3 spans 16 residues. CDR3 in DNA: TGCGCCAGCAGCCAAGAAGAAGTCGTCGGGGTCGGGGAGCTGTTTTTT. As protein: CASSQEEVVGVGELFF.

The rearrangement uses TRBV5-1 and TRBJ1-5; D perhaps matches TRBD1 (5 bases). V lost 0 bases to trimming and J lost 3 bases, with 10 bases between them. Per germline, CDR1 SGHRS and CDR2 YFSETQ. The CDR3 runs 15 residues. The CDR3 DNA follows: TGCGCCAGCAGCTTGGAGGGACGGTACAATCAGCCCCAGCATTTT. This translates into CASSLEGRYNQPQHF.

V usage is TRBV6-4 and J usage is TRBJ1-6; D uncertain. The V gene's germline CDR1 is MRHNA and CDR2 SNTAGT. The CDR3 totals 16 residues. V lost 5 bases and J lost 7, with 18 bases in between. CDR3 loop: CASSPDGSLSNSPLHF. The CDR3 nucleotides are TGTGCCAGCAGTCCGGACGGGTCCCTGAGCAATTCACCCCTCCACTTT.

The gene calls are TRBV10-3 and TRBJ2-1; D unclear. From germline, CDR1 is ENHRY and CDR2 SYGVKD. Trimming removed 6 bases from V and 8 bases from J, with 11 bases in between. CDR3 size: 12 residues. DNA of the CDR3: TGTGCCATCAGCGGCCGGCCAGATGAGCAGTTCTTC. It is translated as CAISGRPDEQFF.

The V call is TRBV7-2, the J call TRBJ2-7, with 8 bases matching TRBD1. CDR3 length equals 15 residues. CDR1 SGHTA and CDR2 FQGNSA come from the germline V gene. Trimming at V came to 1 base and at J to 4 bases, leaving 6 bases not matched to a gene. The CDR3 protein is CASSLGAGGLYEQYF. CDR3 coding DNA: TGTGCCAGCAGCTTAGGGGCAGGGGGCTTGTACGAGCAGTACTTC.

CDR3 region: CASRRTGENTEAFF. The CDR3 DNA reads TGTGCCAGTCGAAGGACAGGGGAGAACACTGAAGCTTTCTTT. The chain joins TRBV27 to TRBJ1-1; 9 nucleotides match TRBD1. The germline CDR1 and CDR2 sequences are MNHEY and SMNVEV (reference sequence). This CDR3 has 14 residues. The J segment lost 1 base and the V segment lost 9 bases, leaving 6 bases of the junction unmatched.

The CDR3 here is CASKSPFMNTEAFF. CDR3 in DNA: TGTGCCAGCAAGTCCCCGTTCATGAACACTGAAGCTTTCTTT. The V call is TRBV27, the J call TRBJ1-1; D is unresolved. Trimming left V 7 bases short and J 0 bases short, with 12 bases between. The CDR3 covers 14 residues. Looked up from germline, CDR1 is MNHEY and CDR2 is SMNVEV (reference sequence).

The chain has TRBV12-3 or TRBV12-4 and TRBJ1-2; no firm D call. Trimming left V 7 bases short and J 7 bases short, with 16 bases between. The CDR3 consists of 13 residues. DNA for the CDR3: TGTGCCAGCACTGGACCAACCGTATTTGGCTACACCTTC. It specifies CASTGPTVFGYTF.

The chain uses TRBV5-4 and TRBJ2-7; 7 bases agree with TRBD1. The CDR3 has 14 amino acids. With 6 bases clipped from V and 2 bases from J, the junction kept 8 bases outside the gene matches. Germline V gives CDR1 SGHNT, CDR2 YYREEE (reference sequence). The CDR3 region is CASKAGTDPYEQYF. In DNA, the CDR3 is TGTGCCAGCAAGGCCGGGACAGATCCCTACGAGCAGTACTTC.

The chain is built from TRBV29-1 and TRBJ2-1; the match to TRBD1 covers 10 bases. Germline trimming cut 4 bases from V and 4 bases from J; bases unmatched to any gene: 13. CDR1 and CDR2 from the germline V gene are SQVTM and ANQGSEA. CDR3 length: 17 residues. CDR3 protein: CSVVPRTGGSRYNEQFF. The CDR3 nucleotides are TGCAGCGTTGTCCCAAGGACAGGGGGTAGTAGATACAATGAGCAGTTCTTC.

In this sample, this clone turned up once. The chain uses TRBV19 and TRBJ1-1; tentative D call: TRBD1 (5 bases). The CDR3 extends over 13 amino acids. Trimming stripped 0 bases from V and 5 bases from J, with 7 bases between. Per the germline V gene, CDR1 is LNHDA and CDR2 is SQIVND (reference sequence). As DNA, the CDR3 is TGTGCCAGTAGTATAGAGGGGGTAACTGAAGCTTTCTTT. Amino acids: CASSIEGVTEAFF.

The V gene is TRBV7-9, the J gene TRBJ2-7; the D gene could be TRBD1 or TRBD2 (5 bases each). The CDR3 is made up of 16 amino acids. Trimming shortened V by 5 bases and J by 1 base, and 18 bases separated the two germline ends. Germline V CDR1 and CDR2: SEHNR, FQNEAQ (reference sequence). For the CDR3, the DNA is TGTGCCAGCAGCGATCCCGGGGCGAAGAGTTCCTACGAGCAGTACTTC. Its translation: CASSDPGAKSSYEQYF.